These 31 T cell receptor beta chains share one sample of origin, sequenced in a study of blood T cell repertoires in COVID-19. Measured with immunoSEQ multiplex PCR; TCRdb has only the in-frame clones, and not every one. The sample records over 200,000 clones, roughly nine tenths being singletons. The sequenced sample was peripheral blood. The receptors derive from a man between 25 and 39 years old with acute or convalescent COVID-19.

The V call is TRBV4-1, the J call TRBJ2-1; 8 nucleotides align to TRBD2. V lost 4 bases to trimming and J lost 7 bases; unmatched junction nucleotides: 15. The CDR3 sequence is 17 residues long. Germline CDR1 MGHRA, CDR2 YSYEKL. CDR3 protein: CASSRNLGLVEGNEQFF. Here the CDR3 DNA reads TGCGCCAGCAGCCGAAACCTGGGACTAGTGGAGGGGAATGAGCAGTTCTTC.

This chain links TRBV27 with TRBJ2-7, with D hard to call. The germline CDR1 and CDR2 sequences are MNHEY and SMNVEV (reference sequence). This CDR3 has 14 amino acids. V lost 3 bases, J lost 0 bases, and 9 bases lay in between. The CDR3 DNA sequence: TGTGCCAGCAGTTTCACAAGGAGCTCCTACGAGCAGTACTTC. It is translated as CASSFTRSSYEQYF.

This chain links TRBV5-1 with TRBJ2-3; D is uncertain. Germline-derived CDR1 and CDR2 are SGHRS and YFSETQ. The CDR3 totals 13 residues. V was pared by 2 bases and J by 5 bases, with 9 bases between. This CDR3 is CASSLVRGDTQYF. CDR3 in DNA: TGCGCCAGCAGCTTAGTCCGAGGAGATACGCAGTATTTT.

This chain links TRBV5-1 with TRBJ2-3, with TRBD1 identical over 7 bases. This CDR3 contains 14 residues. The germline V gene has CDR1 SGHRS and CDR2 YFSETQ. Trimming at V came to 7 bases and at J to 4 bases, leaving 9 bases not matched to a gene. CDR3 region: CASRHSGGSDTQYF. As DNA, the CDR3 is TGCGCCAGCCGGCACTCAGGGGGTTCAGATACGCAGTATTTT.

Written as DNA, the CDR3 is TGTGCCAGCAGCCCTGCTATCGAGGAGCCCCAGCATTTT. Translation: CASSPAIEEPQHF. The chain employs TRBV13 and TRBJ1-5; D is uncertain. The length of the CDR3 is 13 residues. Looked up from germline, CDR1 is PRHDT and CDR2 is FYEKMQ (reference sequence). V dropped 5 bases and J dropped 8 bases, with 13 bases sitting between them.

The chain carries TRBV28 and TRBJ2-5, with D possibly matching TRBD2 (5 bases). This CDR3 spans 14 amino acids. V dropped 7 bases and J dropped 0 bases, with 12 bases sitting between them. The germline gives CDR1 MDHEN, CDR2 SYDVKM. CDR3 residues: CASMRETYQETQYF. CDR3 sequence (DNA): TGTGCCAGCATGAGGGAGACGTACCAAGAGACCCAGTACTTC. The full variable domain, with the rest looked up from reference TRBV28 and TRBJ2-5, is DVKVTQSSRYLVKRTGEKVFLECVQDMDHENMFWYRQDPGLGLRLIYFSYDVKMKEKGDIPEGYSVSREKKERFSLILESASTNQTSMYLCASMRETYQETQYFGPGTRLLVL.

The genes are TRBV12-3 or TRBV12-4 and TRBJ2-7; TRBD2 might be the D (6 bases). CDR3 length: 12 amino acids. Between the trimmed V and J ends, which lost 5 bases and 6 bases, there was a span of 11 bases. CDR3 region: CASSAVGGEQYF. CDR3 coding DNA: TGTGCCAGCAGTGCCGTCGGGGGCGAGCAGTACTTC.

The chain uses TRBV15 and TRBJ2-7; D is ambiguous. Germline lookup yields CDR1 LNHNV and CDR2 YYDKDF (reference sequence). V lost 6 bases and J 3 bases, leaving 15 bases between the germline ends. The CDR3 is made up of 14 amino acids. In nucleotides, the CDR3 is TGTGCCACCAGTGAAGCTGGGCAGGACTACGAGCAGTACTTC. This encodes CATSEAGQDYEQYF.

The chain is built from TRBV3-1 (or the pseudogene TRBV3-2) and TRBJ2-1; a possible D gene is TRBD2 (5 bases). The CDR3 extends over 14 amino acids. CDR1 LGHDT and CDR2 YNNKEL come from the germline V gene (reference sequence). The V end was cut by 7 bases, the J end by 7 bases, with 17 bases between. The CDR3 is CASKPTTYQNEQFF. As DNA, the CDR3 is TGTGCCAGCAAACCGACTACCTATCAGAATGAGCAGTTCTTC.

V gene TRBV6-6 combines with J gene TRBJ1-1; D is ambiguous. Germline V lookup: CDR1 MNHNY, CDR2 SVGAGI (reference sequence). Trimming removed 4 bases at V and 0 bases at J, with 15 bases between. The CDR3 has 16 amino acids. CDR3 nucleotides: TGTGCCAGCAGTTTAAAGGGAGGTGAGATGAACACTGAAGCTTTCTTT. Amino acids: CASSLKGGEMNTEAFF.

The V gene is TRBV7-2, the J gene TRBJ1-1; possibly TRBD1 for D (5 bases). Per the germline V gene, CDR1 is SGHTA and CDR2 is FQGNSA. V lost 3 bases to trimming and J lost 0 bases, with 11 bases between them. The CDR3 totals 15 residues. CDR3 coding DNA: TGTGCCAGCAGCTTTGAGTGGGGCCTGAACACTGAAGCTTTCTTT. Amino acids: CASSFEWGLNTEAFF.

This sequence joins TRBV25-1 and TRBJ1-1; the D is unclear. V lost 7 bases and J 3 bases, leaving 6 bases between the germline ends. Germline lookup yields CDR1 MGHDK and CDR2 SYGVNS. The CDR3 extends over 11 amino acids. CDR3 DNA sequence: TGTGCCAGCACCCATCACACTGAAGCTTTCTTT. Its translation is CASTHHTEAFF.

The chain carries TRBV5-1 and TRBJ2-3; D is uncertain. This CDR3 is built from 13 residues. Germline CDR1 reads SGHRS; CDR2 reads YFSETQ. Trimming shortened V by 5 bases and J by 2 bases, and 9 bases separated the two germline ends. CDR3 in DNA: TGCGCCAGCAGGAGCTGGGCCACAGATACGCAGTATTTT. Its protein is CASRSWATDTQYF.

CDR3 nucleotides: TGTGCCAGTAGTATCAATCAGGAGGAAGGGCAGCCCCAGCATTTT. Protein sequence: CASSINQEEGQPQHF. The V gene is TRBV19, the J gene TRBJ1-5, with D unclear. CDR1 and CDR2 (germline): LNHDA, SQIVND (reference sequence). The CDR3 length is 15 residues. Trimming stripped 3 bases from V and 7 bases from J, with 16 bases between.

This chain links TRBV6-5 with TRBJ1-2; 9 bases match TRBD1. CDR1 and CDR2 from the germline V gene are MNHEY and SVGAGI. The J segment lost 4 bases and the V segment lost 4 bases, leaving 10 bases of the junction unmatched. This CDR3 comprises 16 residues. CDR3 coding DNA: TGTGCCAGCAGTTCACAAGGCCGGGACAGGGTCTATGGCTACACCTTC. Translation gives CASSSQGRDRVYGYTF.

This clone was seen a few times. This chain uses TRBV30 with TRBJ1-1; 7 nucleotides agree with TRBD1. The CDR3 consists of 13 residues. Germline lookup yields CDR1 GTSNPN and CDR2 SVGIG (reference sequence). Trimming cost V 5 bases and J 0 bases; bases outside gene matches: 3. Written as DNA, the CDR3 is TGTGCCTGGGGAACAGGGGTGAACACTGAAGCTTTCTTT. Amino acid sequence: CAWGTGVNTEAFF.

The CDR3 DNA is TGCGCCAGCAGCCCGACAGAAGCGGGGGGAACCGGGGAGCTGTTTTTT. Its protein is CASSPTEAGGTGELFF. The chain links TRBV5-1 to TRBJ2-2; TRBD2 agrees at 9 bases. There are 16 residues in the CDR3. Germline assignment: CDR1 SGHRS and CDR2 YFSETQ. The ends lost 4 bases at V and 5 bases at J; junction bases unmatched: 9.

The CDR3 sequence is CASGLVAGYNTEAFF. CDR3 in DNA: TGTGCTAGTGGTTTGGTCGCAGGATATAACACTGAAGCTTTCTTT. This chain joins TRBV12-5 and TRBJ1-1; D gene unclear. The CDR3 sequence is 15 residues long. The ends were cut back, 0 bases at V and 2 bases at J, with 10 bases in the middle. The germline CDR1 and CDR2 sequences are LGHNT and FRNRAP.

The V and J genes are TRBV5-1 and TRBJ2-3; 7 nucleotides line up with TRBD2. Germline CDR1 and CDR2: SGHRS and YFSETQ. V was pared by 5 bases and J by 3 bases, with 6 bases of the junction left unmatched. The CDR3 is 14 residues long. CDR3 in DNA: TGCGCCAGCAGGCCGGGAGGCGGAACAGATACGCAGTATTTT. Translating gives CASRPGGGTDTQYF.

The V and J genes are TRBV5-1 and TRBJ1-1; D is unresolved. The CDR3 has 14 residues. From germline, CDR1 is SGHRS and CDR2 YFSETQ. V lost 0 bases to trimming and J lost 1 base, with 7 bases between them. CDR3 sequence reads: CASSLDRENTEAFF. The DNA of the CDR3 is TGCGCCAGCAGCTTGGACAGAGAGAACACTGAAGCTTTCTTT. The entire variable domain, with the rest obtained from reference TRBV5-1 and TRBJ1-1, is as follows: KAGVTQTPRYLIKTRGQQVTLSCSPISGHRSVSWYQQTPGQGLQFLFEYFSETQRNKGNFPGRFSGRQFSNSRSEMNVSTLELGDSALYLCASSLDRENTEAFFGQGTRLTVV.

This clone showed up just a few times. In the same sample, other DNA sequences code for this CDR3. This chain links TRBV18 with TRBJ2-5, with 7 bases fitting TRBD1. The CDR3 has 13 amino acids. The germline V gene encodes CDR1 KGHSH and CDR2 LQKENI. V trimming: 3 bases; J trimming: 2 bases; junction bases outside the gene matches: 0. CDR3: CASSPGQQETQYF. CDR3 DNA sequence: TGTGCCAGCTCACCGGGACAGCAAGAGACCCAGTACTTC.

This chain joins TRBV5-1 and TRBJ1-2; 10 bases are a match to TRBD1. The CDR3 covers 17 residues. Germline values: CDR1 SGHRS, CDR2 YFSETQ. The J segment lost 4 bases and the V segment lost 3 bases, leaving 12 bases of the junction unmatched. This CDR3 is CASSSGTGEGGLYGYTF. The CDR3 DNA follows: TGCGCCAGCAGCTCCGGGACAGGGGAAGGAGGACTCTATGGCTACACCTTC. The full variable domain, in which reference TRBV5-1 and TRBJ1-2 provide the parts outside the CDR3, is KAGVTQTPRYLIKTRGQQVTLSCSPISGHRSVSWYQQTPGQGLQFLFEYFSETQRNKGNFPGRFSGRQFSNSRSEMNVSTLELGDSALYLCASSSGTGEGGLYGYTFGSGTRLTVV.

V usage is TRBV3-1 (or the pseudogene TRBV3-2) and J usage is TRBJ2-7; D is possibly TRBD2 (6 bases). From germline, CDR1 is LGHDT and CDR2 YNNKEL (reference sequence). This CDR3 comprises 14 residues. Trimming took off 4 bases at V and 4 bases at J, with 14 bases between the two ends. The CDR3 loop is CASSLAAGKYEQYF. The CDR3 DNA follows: TGTGCCAGCAGCCTAGCGGCGGGAAAGTACGAGCAGTACTTC.

The CDR3 here is CASSRTGGKNGYTF. The CDR3 nucleotides are TGTGCCAGCAGCCGGACAGGGGGTAAAAATGGCTACACCTTC. This chain connects TRBV6-5 to TRBJ1-2; TRBD1 matches 10 bases. Germline loops: CDR1 MNHEY, CDR2 SVGAGI. V shed 6 bases and J 6 bases; nucleotides not matched to a gene: 7. The CDR3 runs to 14 residues.

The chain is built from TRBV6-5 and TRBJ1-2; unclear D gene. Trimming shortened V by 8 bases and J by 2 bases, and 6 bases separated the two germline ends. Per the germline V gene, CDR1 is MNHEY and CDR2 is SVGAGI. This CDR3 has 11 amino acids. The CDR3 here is CASGRNYGYTF. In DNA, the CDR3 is TGTGCCAGCGGCAGAAACTATGGCTACACCTTC.

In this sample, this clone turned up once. This CDR3 is CASGGQGNTGELFF. In DNA, the CDR3 is TGCGCCAGCGGTGGACAGGGAAACACCGGGGAGCTGTTTTTT. The V and J genes are TRBV5-1 and TRBJ2-2; 8 positions match TRBD1. There are 14 residues in the CDR3. Germline CDR1 SGHRS, CDR2 YFSETQ. V gave up 7 bases and J gave up 2 bases; unmatched junction bases: 4.

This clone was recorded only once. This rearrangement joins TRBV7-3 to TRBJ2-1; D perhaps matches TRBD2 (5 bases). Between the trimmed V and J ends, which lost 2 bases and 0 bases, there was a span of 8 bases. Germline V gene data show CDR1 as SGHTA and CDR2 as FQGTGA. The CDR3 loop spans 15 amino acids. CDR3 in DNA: TGTGCCAGCAGCTTAGCGGGCCCCTCCTACAATGAGCAGTTCTTC. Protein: CASSLAGPSYNEQFF.

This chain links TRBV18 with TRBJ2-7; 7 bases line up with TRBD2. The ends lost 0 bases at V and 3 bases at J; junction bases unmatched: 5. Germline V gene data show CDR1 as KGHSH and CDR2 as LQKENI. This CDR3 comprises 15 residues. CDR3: CASSPPAAGRYEQYF. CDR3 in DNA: TGTGCCAGCTCACCACCGGCAGCGGGACGCTACGAGCAGTACTTC.

CDR3 sequence reads: CASSLSGLVVDEQFF. In nucleotides, the CDR3 is TGTGCCAGCAGCTTATCAGGGCTAGTTGTTGATGAGCAGTTCTTC. This chain joins TRBV7-6 and TRBJ2-1; possibly TRBD1 for D (5 bases). The CDR3 runs 15 residues. Germline V gene data show CDR1 as SGHVS and CDR2 as FNYEAQ. Trimming took 2 bases from V and 8 from J, leaving 16 bases between them.

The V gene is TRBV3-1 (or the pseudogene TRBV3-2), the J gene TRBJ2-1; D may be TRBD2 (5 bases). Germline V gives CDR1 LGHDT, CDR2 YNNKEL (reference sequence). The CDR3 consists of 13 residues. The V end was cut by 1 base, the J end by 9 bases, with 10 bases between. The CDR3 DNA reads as TGTGCCAGCAGCCAAGGGAGGAACACTGAGCAGTTCTTC. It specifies CASSQGRNTEQFF.

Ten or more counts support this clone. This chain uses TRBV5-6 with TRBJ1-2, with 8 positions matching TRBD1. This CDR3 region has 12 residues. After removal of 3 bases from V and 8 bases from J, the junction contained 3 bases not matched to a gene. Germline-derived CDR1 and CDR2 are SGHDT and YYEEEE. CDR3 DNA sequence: TGTGCCAGCAGCTCCGGACAGGGCGGCTACACCTTC. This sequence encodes CASSSGQGGYTF.